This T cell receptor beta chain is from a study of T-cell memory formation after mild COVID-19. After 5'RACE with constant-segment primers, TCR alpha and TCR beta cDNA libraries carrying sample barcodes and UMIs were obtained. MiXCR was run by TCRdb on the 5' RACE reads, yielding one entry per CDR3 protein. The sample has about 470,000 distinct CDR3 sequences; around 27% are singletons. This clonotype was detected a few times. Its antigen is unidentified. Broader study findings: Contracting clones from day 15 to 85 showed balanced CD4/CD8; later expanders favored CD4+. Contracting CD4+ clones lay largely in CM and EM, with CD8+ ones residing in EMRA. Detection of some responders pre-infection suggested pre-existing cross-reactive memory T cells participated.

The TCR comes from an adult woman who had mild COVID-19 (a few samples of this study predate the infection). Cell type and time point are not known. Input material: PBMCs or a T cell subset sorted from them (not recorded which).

In DNA, the CDR3 is TGTGCCACCAGCGACCTTGAGGGGACTAGCGGAGAAGTTGGGATGGAGACCCAGTACTTC. Encoded protein: CATSDLEGTSGEVGMETQYF. J is TRBJ2-5 and V is TRBV24-1; TRBD2 matches at 11 bases. V shed 7 bases, J shed 5 bases, and the junction held 23 bases outside the gene matches. CDR3 length equals 20 residues. Germline values: CDR1 KGHDR, CDR2 SFDVKD.